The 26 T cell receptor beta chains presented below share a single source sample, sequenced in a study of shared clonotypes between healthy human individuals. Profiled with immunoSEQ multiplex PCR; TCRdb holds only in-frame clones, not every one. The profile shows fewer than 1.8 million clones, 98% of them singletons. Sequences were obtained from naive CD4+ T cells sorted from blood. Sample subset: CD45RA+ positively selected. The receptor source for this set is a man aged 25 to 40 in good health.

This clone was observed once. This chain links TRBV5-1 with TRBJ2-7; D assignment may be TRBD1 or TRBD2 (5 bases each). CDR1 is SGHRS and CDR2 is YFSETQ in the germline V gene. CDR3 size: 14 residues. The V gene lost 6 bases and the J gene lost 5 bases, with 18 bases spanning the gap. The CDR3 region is CASNDGTSHHEQYF. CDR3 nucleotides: TGCGCCAGCAATGACGGGACCTCCCACCACGAGCAGTACTTC.

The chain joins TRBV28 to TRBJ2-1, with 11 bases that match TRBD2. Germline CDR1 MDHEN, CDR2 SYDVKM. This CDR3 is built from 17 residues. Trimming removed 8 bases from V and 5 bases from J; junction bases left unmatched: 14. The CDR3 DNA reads TGTGCCAGCCGCTGGGGTCTGGGACTAGCGGAAGACAATGAGCAGTTCTTC. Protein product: CASRWGLGLAEDNEQFF.

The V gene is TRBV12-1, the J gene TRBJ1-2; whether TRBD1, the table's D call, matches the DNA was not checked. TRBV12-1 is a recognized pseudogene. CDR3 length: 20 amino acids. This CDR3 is CASSVRDRGKNSTRNYGYTF. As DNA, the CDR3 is TGTGCCAGCAGCGTCCGGGACAGGGGGAAGAACTCTACACGTAACTATGGCTACACCTTC.

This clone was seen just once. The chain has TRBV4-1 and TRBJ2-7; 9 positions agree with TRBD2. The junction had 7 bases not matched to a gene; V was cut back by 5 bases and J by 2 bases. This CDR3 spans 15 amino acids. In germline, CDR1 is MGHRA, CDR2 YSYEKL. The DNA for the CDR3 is TGCGCCAGCAGCAGATCTAGCGGGACAACCTACGAGCAGTACTTC. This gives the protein CASSRSSGTTYEQYF.

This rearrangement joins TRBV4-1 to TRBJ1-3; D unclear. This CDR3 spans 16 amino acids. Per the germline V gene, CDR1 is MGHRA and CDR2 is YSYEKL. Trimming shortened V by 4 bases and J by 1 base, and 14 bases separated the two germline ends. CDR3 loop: CASSRLRGPSGNTIYF. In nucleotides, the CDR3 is TGCGCCAGCAGCCGATTGCGTGGGCCATCTGGAAACACCATATATTTT.

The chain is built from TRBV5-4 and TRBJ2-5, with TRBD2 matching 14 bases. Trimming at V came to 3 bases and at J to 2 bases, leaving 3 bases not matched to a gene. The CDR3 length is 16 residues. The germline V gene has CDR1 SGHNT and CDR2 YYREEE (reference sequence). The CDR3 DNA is TGTGCCAGCAGCTCGGGACTAGCGGGAGTGCAAGAGACCCAGTACTTC. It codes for CASSSGLAGVQETQYF.

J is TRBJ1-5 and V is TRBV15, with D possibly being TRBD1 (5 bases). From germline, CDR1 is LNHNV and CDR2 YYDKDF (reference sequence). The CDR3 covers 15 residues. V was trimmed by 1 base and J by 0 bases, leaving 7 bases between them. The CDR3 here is CATSRGDSSNQPQHF. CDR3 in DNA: TGTGCCACCAGCAGAGGTGACAGTAGCAATCAGCCCCAGCATTTT. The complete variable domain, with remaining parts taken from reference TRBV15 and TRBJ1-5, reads DAMVIQNPRYQVTQFGKPVTLSCSQTLNHNVMYWYQQKSSQAPKLLFHYYDKDFNNEADTPDNFQSRRPNTSFCFLDIRSPGLGDTAMYLCATSRGDSSNQPQHFGDGTRLSIL.

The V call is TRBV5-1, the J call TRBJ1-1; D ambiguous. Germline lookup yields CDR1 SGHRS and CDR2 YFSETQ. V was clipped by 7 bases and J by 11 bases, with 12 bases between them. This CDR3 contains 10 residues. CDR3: CASFEDGAFF. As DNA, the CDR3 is TGCGCCAGCTTTGAGGATGGGGCTTTCTTT.

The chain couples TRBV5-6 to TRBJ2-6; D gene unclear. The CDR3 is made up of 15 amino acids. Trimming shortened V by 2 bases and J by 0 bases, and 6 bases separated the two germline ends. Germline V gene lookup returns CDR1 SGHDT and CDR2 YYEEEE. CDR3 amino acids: CASSFLSSGANVLTF. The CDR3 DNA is TGTGCCAGCAGCTTTCTTAGCTCTGGGGCCAACGTCCTGACTTTC.

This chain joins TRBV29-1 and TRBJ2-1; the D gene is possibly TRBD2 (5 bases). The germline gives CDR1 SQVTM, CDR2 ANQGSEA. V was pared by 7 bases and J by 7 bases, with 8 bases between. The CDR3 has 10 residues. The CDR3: CSAWENEQFF. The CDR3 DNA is TGCAGCGCGTGGGAGAATGAGCAGTTCTTC.

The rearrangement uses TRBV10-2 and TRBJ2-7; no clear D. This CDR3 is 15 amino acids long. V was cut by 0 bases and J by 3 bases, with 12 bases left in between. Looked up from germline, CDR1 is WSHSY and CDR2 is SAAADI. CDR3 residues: CASSESAQPIYEQYF. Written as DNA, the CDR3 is TGCGCCAGCAGTGAGTCTGCGCAGCCAATCTACGAGCAGTACTTC.

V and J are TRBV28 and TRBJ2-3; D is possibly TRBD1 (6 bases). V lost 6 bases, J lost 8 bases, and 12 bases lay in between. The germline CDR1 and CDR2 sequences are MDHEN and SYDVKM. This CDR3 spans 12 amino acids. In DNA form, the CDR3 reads TGTGCCAGCAGGCTACAGGGTCCTACGCAGTATTTT. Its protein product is CASRLQGPTQYF.

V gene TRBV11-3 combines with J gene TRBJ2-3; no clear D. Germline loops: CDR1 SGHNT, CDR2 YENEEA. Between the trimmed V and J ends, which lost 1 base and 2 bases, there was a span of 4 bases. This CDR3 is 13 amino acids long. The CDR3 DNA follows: TGTGCCAGCAGCTTAGCATCCACAGATACGCAGTATTTT. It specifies CASSLASTDTQYF.

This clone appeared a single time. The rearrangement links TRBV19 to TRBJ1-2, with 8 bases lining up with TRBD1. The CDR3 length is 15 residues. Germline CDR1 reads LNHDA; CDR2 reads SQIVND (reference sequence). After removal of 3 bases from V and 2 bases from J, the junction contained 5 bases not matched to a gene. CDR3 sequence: CASSILGQANYGYTF. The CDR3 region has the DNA TGTGCCAGTAGTATTTTGGGACAGGCGAACTATGGCTACACCTTC. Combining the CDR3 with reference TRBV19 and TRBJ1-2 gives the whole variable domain DGGITQSPKYLFRKEGQNVTLSCEQNLNHDAMYWYRQDPGQGLRLIYYSQIVNDFQKGDIAEGYSVSREKKESFPLTVTSAQKNPTAFYLCASSILGQANYGYTFGSGTRLTVV.

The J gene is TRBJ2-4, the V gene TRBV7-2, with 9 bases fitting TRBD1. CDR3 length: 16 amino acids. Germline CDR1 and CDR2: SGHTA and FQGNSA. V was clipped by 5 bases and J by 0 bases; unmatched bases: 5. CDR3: CASSPGTGLAKNIQYF. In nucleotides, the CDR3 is TGTGCCAGCAGCCCAGGGACAGGGCTAGCCAAAAACATTCAGTACTTC.

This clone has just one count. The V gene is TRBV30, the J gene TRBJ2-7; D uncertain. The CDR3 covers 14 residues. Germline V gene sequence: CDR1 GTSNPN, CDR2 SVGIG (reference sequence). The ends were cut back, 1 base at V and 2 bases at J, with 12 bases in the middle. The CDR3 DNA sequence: TGTGCCTGGAGTGGGCCCACATCAACCTACGAGCAGTACTTC. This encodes CAWSGPTSTYEQYF.

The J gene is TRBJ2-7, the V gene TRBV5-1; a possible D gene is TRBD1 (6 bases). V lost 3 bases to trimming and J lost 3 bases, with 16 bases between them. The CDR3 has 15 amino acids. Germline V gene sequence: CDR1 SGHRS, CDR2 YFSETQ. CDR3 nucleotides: TGCGCCAGCAGCTCGACCCCGGGACATCTCTACGAGCAGTACTTC. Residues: CASSSTPGHLYEQYF.

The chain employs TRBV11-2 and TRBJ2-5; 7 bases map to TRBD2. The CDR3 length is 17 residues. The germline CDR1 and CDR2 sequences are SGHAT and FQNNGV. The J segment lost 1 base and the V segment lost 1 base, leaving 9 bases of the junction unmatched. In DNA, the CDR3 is TGTGCCAGCAGCTTAGTGCGGGGGAGTCCACTCCAAGAGACCCAGTACTTC. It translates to CASSLVRGSPLQETQYF. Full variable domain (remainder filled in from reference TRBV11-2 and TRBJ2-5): EAGVAQSPRYKIIEKRQSVAFWCNPISGHATLYWYQQILGQGPKLLIQFQNNGVVDDSQLPKDRFSAERLKGVDSTLKIQPAKLEDSAVYLCASSLVRGSPLQETQYFGPGTRLLVL.

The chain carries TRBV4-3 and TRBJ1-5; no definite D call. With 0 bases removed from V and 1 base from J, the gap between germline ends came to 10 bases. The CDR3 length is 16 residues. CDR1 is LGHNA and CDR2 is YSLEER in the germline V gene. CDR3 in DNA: TGCGCCAGCAGCCAAGATTGGGGTTGGAGCAATCAGCCCCAGCATTTT. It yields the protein CASSQDWGWSNQPQHF.

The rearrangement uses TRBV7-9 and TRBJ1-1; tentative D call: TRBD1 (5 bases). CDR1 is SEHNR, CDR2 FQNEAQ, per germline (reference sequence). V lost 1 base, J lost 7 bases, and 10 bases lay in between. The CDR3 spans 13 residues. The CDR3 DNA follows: TGTGCCAGCAGCTTAGACGGGGCTGGTGAAGCTTTCTTT. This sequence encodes CASSLDGAGEAFF.

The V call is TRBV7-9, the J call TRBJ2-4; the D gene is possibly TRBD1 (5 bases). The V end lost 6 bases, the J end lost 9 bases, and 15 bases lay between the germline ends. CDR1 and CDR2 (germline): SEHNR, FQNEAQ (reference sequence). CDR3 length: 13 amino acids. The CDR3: CASRKDSTAIQYF. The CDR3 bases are TGTGCCAGCAGGAAAGACAGTACGGCCATTCAGTACTTC.

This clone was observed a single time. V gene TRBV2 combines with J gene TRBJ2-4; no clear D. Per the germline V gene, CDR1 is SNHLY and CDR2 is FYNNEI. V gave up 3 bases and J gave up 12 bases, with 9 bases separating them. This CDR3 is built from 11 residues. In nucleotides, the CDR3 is TGTGCCAGCAGTGAGCATGGCGGTCAGTACTTC. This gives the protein CASSEHGGQYF.

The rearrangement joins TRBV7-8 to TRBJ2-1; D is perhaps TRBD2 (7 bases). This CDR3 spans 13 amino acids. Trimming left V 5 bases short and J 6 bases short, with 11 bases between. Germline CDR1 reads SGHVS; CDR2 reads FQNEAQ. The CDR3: CASSRGGSNEQFF. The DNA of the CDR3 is TGTGCCAGCAGCAGGGGGGGTAGCAATGAGCAGTTCTTC.

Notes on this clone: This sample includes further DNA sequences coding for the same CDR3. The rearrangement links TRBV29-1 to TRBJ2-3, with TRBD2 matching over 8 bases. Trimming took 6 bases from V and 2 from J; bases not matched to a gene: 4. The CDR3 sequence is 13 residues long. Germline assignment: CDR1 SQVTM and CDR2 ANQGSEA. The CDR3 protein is CSVGTRNTDTQYF. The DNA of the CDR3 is TGCAGCGTCGGGACTAGGAACACAGATACGCAGTATTTT.

CDR3 nucleotide sequence: TGTGCCAGCAGCAAAGTCGAACATAAAAAGGAGACCCAGTACTTC. Encoded protein: CASSKVEHKKETQYF. The chain carries TRBV21-1 and TRBJ2-5; the DNA was not used to check the table's D call, TRBD1. TRBV21-1 is an annotated pseudogene. The length of the CDR3 is 15 residues.

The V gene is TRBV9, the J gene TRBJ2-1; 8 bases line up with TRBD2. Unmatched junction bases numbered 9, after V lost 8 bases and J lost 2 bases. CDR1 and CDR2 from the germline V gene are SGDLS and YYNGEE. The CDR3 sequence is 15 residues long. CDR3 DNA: TGTGCCAGTTCGGGCGGGGGGCGGACCTACAATGAGCAGTTCTTC. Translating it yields CASSGGGRTYNEQFF.